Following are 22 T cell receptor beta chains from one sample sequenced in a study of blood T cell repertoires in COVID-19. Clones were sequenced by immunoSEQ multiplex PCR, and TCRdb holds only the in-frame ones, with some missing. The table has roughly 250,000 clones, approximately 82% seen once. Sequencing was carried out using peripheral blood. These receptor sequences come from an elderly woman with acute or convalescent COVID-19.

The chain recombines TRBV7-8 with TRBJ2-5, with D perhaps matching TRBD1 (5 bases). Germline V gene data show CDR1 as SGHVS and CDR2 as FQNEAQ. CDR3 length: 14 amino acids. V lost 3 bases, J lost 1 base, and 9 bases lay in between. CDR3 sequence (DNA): TGTGCCAGCAGCTTGACAGCTTTCCAAGAGACCCAGTACTTC. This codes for CASSLTAFQETQYF. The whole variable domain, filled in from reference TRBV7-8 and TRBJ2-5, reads GAGVSQSPRYKVAKRGQDVALRCDPISGHVSLFWYQQALGQGPEFLTYFQNEAQLDKSGLPSDRFFAERPEGSVSTLKIQRTQQEDSAVYLCASSLTAFQETQYFGPGTRLLVL.

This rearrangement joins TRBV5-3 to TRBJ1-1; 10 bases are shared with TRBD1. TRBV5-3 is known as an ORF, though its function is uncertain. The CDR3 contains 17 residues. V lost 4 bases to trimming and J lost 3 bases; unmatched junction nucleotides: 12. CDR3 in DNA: TGTGCCAGAAGCCATACCTGGGACAGGGGACGGGACACTGAAGCTTTCTTT. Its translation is CARSHTWDRGRDTEAFF.

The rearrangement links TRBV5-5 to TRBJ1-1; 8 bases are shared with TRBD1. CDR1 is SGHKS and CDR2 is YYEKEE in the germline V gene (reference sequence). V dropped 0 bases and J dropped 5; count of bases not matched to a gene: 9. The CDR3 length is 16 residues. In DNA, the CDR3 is TGTGCCAGCAGCTTGGATGGCAGGGGGCGAAAAACTGAAGCTTTCTTT. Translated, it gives CASSLDGRGRKTEAFF.

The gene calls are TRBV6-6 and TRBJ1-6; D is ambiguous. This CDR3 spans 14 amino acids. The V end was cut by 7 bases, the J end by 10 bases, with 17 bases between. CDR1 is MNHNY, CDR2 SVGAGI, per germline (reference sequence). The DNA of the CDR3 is TGTGCCAGCACCAGTGTAGCCTATAGGTCACCCCTCCACTTT. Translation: CASTSVAYRSPLHF.

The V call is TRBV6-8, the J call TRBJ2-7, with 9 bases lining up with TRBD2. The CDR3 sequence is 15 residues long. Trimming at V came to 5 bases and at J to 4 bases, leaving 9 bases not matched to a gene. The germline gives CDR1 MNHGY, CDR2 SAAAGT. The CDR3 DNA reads TGTGCCAGCAGTCGCAGCGGGAGGCTCTGGTACGAGCAGTACTTC. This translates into CASSRSGRLWYEQYF.

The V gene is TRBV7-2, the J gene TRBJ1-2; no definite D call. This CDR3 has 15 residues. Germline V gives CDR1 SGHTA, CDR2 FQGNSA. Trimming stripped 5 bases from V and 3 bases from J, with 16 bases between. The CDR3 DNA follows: TGTGCCAGCAGCGATAGAGGGTCACAGTACTATGGCTACACCTTC. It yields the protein CASSDRGSQYYGYTF.

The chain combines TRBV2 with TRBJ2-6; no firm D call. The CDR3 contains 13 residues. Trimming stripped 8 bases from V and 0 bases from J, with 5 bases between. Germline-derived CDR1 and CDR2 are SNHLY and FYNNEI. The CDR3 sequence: CASQISGANVLTF. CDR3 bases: TGTGCCAGCCAGATCTCTGGGGCCAACGTCCTGACTTTC.

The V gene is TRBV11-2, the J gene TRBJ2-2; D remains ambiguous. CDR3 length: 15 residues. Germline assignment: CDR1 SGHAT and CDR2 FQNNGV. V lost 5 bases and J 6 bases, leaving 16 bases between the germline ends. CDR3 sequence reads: CASSTFGSGPGELFF. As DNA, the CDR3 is TGTGCCAGCAGCACTTTTGGTTCCGGTCCCGGGGAGCTGTTTTTT.

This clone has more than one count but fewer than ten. CDR3 DNA: TGCAGCGTCCCCGGGACAGGGGCCCTTGAAGCTTTCTTT. The encoded protein is CSVPGTGALEAFF. The chain employs TRBV29-1 and TRBJ1-1; 10 bases are a match to TRBD1. The ends lost 6 bases at V and 7 bases at J; junction bases unmatched: 8. The CDR3 extends over 13 amino acids. Germline CDR1 SQVTM, CDR2 ANQGSEA.

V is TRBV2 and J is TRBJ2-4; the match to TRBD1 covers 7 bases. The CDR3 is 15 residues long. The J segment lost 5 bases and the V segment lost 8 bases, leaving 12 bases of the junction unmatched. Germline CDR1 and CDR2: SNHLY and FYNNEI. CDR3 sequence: CASGTGDPPQNIQYF. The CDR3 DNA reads TGTGCCAGCGGAACAGGGGACCCTCCCCAAAACATTCAGTACTTC. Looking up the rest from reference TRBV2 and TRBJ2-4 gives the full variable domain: EPEVTQTPSHQVTQMGQEVILRCVPISNHLYFYWYRQILGQKVEFLVSFYNNEISEKSEIFDDQFSVERPDGSNFTLKIRSTKLEDSAMYFCASGTGDPPQNIQYFGAGTRLSVL.

Here the CDR3 DNA reads TGTGCCAGCAGCTTGGGGGCTAGCGGGAGTATATCAGATACGCAGTATTTT. It specifies CASSLGASGSISDTQYF. The chain recombines TRBV5-6 with TRBJ2-3; 10 bases are shared with TRBD2. The CDR3 sequence is 17 residues long. Germline V gene lookup returns CDR1 SGHDT and CDR2 YYEEEE. Trimming at V came to 0 bases and at J to 4 bases, leaving 8 bases not matched to a gene.

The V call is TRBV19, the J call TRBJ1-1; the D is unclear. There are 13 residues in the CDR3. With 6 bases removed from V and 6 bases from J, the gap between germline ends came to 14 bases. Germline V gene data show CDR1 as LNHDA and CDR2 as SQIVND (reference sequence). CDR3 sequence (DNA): TGTGCCAGTAGGGCGCCGGGGATGGCTGAAGCTTTCTTT. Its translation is CASRAPGMAEAFF.

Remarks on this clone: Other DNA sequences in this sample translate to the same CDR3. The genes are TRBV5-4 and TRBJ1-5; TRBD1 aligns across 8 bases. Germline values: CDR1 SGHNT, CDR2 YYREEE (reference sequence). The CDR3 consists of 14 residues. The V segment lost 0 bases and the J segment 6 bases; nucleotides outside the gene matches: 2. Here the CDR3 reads CASSLAGGGQPQHF. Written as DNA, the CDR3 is TGTGCCAGCAGCTTGGCAGGGGGCGGTCAGCCCCAGCATTTT.

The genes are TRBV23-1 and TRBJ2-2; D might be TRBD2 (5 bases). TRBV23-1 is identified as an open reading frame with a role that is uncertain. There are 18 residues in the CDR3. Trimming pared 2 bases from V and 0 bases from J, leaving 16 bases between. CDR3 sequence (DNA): TGCGCCAGCAGTCAACCCCCCCGGGAAGGCCCGAACACCGGGGAGCTGTTTTTT. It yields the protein CASSQPPREGPNTGELFF.

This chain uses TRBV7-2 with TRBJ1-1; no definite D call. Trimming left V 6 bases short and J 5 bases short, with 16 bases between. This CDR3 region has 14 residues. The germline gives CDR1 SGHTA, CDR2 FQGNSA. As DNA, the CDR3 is TGTGCCAGCAGTAACGCGGTCCGAGGGACTGAAGCTTTCTTT. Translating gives CASSNAVRGTEAFF.

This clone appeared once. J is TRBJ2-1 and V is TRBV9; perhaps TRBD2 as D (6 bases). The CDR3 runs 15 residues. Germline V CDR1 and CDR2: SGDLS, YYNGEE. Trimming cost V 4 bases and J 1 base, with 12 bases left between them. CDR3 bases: TGTGCCAGCAGCCCGCGGGGATTGTCCTACAATGAGCAGTTCTTC. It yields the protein CASSPRGLSYNEQFF.

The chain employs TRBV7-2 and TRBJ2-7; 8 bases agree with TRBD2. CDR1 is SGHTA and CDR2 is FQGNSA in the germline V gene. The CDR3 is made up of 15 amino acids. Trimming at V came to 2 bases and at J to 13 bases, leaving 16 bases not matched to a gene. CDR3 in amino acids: CASSLSASGPSSYYF. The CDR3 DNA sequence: TGTGCCAGCAGCTTAAGTGCTAGCGGGCCTTCTTCCTATTACTTC.

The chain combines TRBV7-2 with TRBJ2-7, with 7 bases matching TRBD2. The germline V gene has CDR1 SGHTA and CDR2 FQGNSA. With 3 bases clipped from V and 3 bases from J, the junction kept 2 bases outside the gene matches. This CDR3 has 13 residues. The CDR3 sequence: CASSFLAGYEQYF. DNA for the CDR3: TGTGCCAGCAGCTTTTTAGCGGGCTACGAGCAGTACTTC.

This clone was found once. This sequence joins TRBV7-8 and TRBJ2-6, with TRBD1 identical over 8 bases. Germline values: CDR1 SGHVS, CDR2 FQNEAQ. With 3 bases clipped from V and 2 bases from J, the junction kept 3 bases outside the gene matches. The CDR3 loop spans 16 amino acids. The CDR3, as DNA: TGTGCCAGCAGCTTCAAACAGGGGGCTGGGGCCAACGTCCTGACTTTC. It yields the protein CASSFKQGAGANVLTF.

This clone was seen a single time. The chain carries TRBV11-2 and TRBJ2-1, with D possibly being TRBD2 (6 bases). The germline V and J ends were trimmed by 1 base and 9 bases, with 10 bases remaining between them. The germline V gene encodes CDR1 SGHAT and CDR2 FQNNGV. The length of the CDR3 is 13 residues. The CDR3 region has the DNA TGTGCCAGCAGCTTAGTTCAGCGGGTTGAGCAGTTCTTC. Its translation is CASSLVQRVEQFF.

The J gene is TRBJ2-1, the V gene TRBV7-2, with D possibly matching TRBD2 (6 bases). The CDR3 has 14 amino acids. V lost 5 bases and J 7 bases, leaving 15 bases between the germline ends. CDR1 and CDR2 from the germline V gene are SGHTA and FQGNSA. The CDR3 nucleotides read TGTGCCAGCAGCCCGCGGGCTAGCGTAAATGAGCAGTTCTTC. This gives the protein CASSPRASVNEQFF.

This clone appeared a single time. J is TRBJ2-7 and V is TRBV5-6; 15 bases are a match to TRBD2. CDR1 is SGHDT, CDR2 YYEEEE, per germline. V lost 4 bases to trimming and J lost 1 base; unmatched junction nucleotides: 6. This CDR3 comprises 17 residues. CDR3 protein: CASSPGLAGGRSYEQYF. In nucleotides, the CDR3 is TGTGCCAGCAGCCCGGGACTAGCGGGGGGCAGGTCCTACGAGCAGTACTTC. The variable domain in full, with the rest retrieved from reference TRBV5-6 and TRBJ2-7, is DAGVTQSPTHLIKTRGQQVTLRCSPKSGHDTVSWYQQALGQGPQFIFQYYEEEERQRGNFPDRFSGHQFPNYSSELNVNALLLGDSALYLCASSPGLAGGRSYEQYFGPGTRLTVT.